This T cell receptor beta chain was profiled in a study of cytomegalovirus exposure and HLA in healthy donors. At the level of the study: HLA-typed donors contributed some 85 million unique TCRs, which were held in an early data release.

Study conclusions and caveats: One variant, a missense change in DCLRE1C, was linked in a later analysis to TCR beta V- and J-gene trimming.

Researchers ran the PCR with 60 Vbeta and 13 Jbeta primers. Produced via immunoSEQ multiplex PCR; TCRdb's table is partial and in-frame only. This table holds over 130,000 clones, around 78% found once. The V gene's germline CDR1 is SQVTM and CDR2 ANQGSEA. This CDR3 comprises 13 residues. V was clipped by 0 bases and J by 4 bases, with 10 bases between them. Details on this clone: Its specificity is unknown.

The V call is TRBV29-1, the J call TRBJ2-7; a weak D match, TRBD2 (5 bases). The sequenced material came from PBMCs. The clonotype originates from a woman between 40 and 50 years old in good health and CMV-seropositive. CDR3 DNA sequence: TGCAGCGTTGAAGACGGGAAGGGATACGAGCAGTACTTC. Translation: CSVEDGKGYEQYF.